Listed below are T cell receptor beta chains from one sample, sequenced in a study of vaccination effects on CD4 cells after COVID-19. These receptors' antigens are unknown. Measured with immunoSEQ multiplex PCR; TCRdb has only the in-frame clones, and not every one. Among tens of thousands of clones listed, about 63% were seen once. Here the sequenced sample was CD4+ T cells from PBMCs cultured without peptide, taken after COVID-19 vaccination. The receptors stem from a human donor who received a COVID-19 vaccine. Each CDR3 is given with its conserved first and last residue. Each record gives: D gene, V gene, clone size, J gene, CDR3 protein, CDR3 DNA. A D gene is named only where the DNA matches it firmly. Expanded clones get a size class; other rows say once, few or many, or leave the size out.

>NA|TRBV7-8|NA|TRBJ2-7
CASSLALRRYEQYF
TGTGCCAGCAGCTTAGCGCTCAGGCGCTACGAGCAGTACTTC
>NA|TRBV29-1|NA|TRBJ1-4
CSVAGAGGEKLFF
TGCAGCGTTGCAGGGGCCGGGGGTGAAAAACTGTTTTTT
>NA|TRBV19|NA|TRBJ1-1
CASSIGGEAFF
TGTGCCAGTAGTATCGGGGGGGAAGCTTTCTTT
>NA|TRBV2|NA|TRBJ1-2
CASSVGANYGYTF
TGTGCCAGCAGTGTTGGAGCTAACTATGGCTACACCTTC
>TRBD2|TRBV7-2|NA|TRBJ2-1
CASSSRSGTSGYNEQFF
TGTGCCAGCAGCTCACGCTCCGGGACTAGCGGCTACAATGAGCAGTTCTTC
>TRBD1|TRBV4-1|NA|TRBJ1-1
CASSQGTIRDRGLNTEAFF
TGCGCCAGCAGCCAAGGCACAATCCGGGACAGGGGGCTGAACACTGAAGCTTTCTTT
>TRBD2|TRBV5-6|few|TRBJ2-7
CASSLVGTNYEQYF
TGTGCCAGCAGCTTGGTGGGGACTAACTACGAGCAGTACTTC
>NA|TRBV20-1|few|TRBJ2-2
CSASQGTGGYTGELFF
TGCAGTGCTAGTCAAGGGACGGGCGGGTACACCGGGGAGCTGTTTTTT
>NA|TRBV2|NA|TRBJ1-3
CASTDRISDTIYF
TGTGCCAGCACCGACAGGATATCGGACACCATATATTTT
>TRBD2|TRBV7-9|NA|TRBJ2-1
CASSQSPLAGPDNEQFF
TGTGCCAGCAGCCAGTCCCCCCTAGCGGGACCTGACAATGAGCAGTTCTTC